Below, 19 T cell receptor beta chains from the same sample are listed, as sequenced in a study of blood T cell repertoires in COVID-19. This table comes from immunoSEQ multiplex PCR, and its TCRdb copy is limited to in-frame clones, with some not included. The sample contains some 64,000 clones, around 65% of which appear only once. Sequenced input: PBMCs or T cells enriched from blood (not recorded which). The receptors were sampled from an older woman who had been exposed to COVID-19.

This clone was seen more than once but under ten times. This chain uses TRBV5-5 with TRBJ1-2; D perhaps matches TRBD1 (5 bases). CDR3 length: 14 amino acids. V was clipped by 1 base and J by 6 bases, with 13 bases between them. Germline V gene sequence: CDR1 SGHKS, CDR2 YYEKEE (reference sequence). DNA for the CDR3: TGTGCCAGCAGCTTGACAGCAGGGTGGGATGGCTACACCTTC. Translation gives CASSLTAGWDGYTF. The complete variable domain, with remaining parts taken from reference TRBV5-5 and TRBJ1-2, reads DAGVTQSPTHLIKTRGQQVTLRCSPISGHKSVSWYQQVLGQGPQFIFQYYEKEERGRGNFPDRFSARQFPNYSSELNVNALLLGDSALYLCASSLTAGWDGYTFGSGTRLTVV.

J is TRBJ1-2 and V is TRBV5-1; no reliable D call. V was pared by 2 bases and J by 2 bases, with 10 bases between. Germline lookup yields CDR1 SGHRS and CDR2 YFSETQ. CDR3 size: 14 residues. The CDR3 is CASSFSTGNYGYTF. CDR3 nucleotide sequence: TGCGCCAGCAGCTTCTCGACGGGAAACTATGGCTACACCTTC. Together with reference TRBV5-1 and TRBJ1-2, the CDR3 gives the full variable domain: KAGVTQTPRYLIKTRGQQVTLSCSPISGHRSVSWYQQTPGQGLQFLFEYFSETQRNKGNFPGRFSGRQFSNSRSEMNVSTLELGDSALYLCASSFSTGNYGYTFGSGTRLTVV.

As to this clone: This CDR3 is also generated by other DNA sequences in the sample. This chain links TRBV3-1 (or the pseudogene TRBV3-2) with TRBJ1-1; 9 bases line up with TRBD1. This CDR3 contains 14 residues. Germline assignment: CDR1 LGHDT and CDR2 YNNKEL (reference sequence). V was pared by 6 bases and J by 1 base, with 3 bases of the junction left unmatched. The CDR3 loop reads CASRRGQGNTEAFF. CDR3 nucleotide sequence: TGTGCCAGCAGACGGGGACAGGGGAACACTGAAGCTTTCTTT.

This rearrangement joins TRBV5-8 to TRBJ1-1; the D gene is possibly TRBD1 (6 bases). Germline loops: CDR1 SGHTS, CDR2 YDEGEE. CDR3 length: 15 amino acids. V was cut by 1 base and J by 8 bases, with 18 bases left in between. CDR3: CASSLRAWGGREAFF. CDR3 DNA sequence: TGTGCCAGCAGCTTGCGTGCCTGGGGGGGCCGGGAAGCTTTCTTT.

This clone was detected a few times. V is TRBV7-9 and J is TRBJ2-2, with D uncertain. CDR3 size: 10 residues. With 5 bases removed from V and 13 bases from J, the gap between germline ends came to 8 bases. Germline loops: CDR1 SEHNR, CDR2 FQNEAQ (reference sequence). The CDR3 nucleotides are TGTGCCAGCAGCCGAGAACGGCTGTTTTTT. This gives the protein CASSRERLFF.

This clone has only one observation. Written as DNA, the CDR3 is TGTGCCAGCAGCCAACGGGGGACGAGTGGCTACACCTTC. Encoded protein: CASSQRGTSGYTF. This chain connects TRBV3-1 (or the pseudogene TRBV3-2) to TRBJ1-2, with D possibly matching TRBD1 (5 bases). V lost 2 bases and J 7 bases, leaving 11 bases between the germline ends. This CDR3 comprises 13 residues. Germline V gene sequence: CDR1 LGHDT, CDR2 YNNKEL (reference sequence).

This clone was seen only a few times. The chain employs TRBV9 and TRBJ2-1, with no clear D. The CDR3 extends over 15 amino acids. With 0 bases removed from V and 6 bases from J, the gap between germline ends came to 13 bases. Germline loops: CDR1 SGDLS, CDR2 YYNGEE. In DNA form, the CDR3 reads TGTGCCAGCAGCGTAGCTCCCGATGTGCGCAATGAGCAGTTCTTC. It translates to CASSVAPDVRNEQFF.

The rearrangement links TRBV7-2 to TRBJ2-7; 7 nucleotides match TRBD2. The ends lost 5 bases at V and 6 bases at J; junction bases unmatched: 13. CDR3 length equals 15 residues. Per germline, CDR1 SGHTA and CDR2 FQGNSA. The CDR3 is CASSQRASGGVEQYF. The CDR3, as DNA: TGTGCCAGCAGCCAGAGAGCTAGCGGAGGGGTCGAGCAGTACTTC.

V gene TRBV2 combines with J gene TRBJ1-2; the match to TRBD1 covers 8 bases. This CDR3 is built from 15 residues. The germline CDR1 and CDR2 sequences are SNHLY and FYNNEI. V gave up 3 bases and J gave up 5 bases; unmatched junction bases: 8. This CDR3 reads CASSDLQGAWYGYTF. The DNA of the CDR3 is TGTGCCAGCAGTGATTTGCAGGGGGCTTGGTATGGCTACACCTTC.

V usage is TRBV29-1 and J usage is TRBJ2-1; D may be TRBD2 (7 bases). This CDR3 is 14 amino acids long. Germline CDR1 and CDR2: SQVTM and ANQGSEA. V lost 2 bases, J lost 6 bases, and 14 bases lay in between. The CDR3 nucleotides read TGCAGCGTTGAAAGAGGGGGGGCGGGCAATGAGCAGTTCTTC. This encodes CSVERGGAGNEQFF.

The J gene is TRBJ1-1, the V gene TRBV7-9; D is uncertain. CDR3 length: 11 residues. CDR1 and CDR2 from the germline V gene are SEHNR and FQNEAQ (reference sequence). V lost 4 bases to trimming and J lost 7 bases, with 7 bases between them. The CDR3 protein is CASSSYFEAFF. The CDR3 DNA sequence: TGTGCCAGCAGCTCGTATTTTGAAGCTTTCTTT.

A single count supports this clone. The rearrangement links TRBV21-1 to TRBJ1-5; the table's D call TRBD1 went unverified against the DNA. TRBV21-1 is described as a pseudogene. This CDR3 spans 14 amino acids. This CDR3 reads CASSKGPCNQPQHF. The CDR3 DNA is TGTGCCAGCAGCAAAGGGCCTTGCAATCAGCCCCAGCATTTT.

The gene calls are TRBV5-4 and TRBJ1-2; possible D gene TRBD1, 6 bases. Trimming cost V 4 bases and J 4 bases, with 14 bases left between them. Germline V gives CDR1 SGHNT, CDR2 YYREEE (reference sequence). The length of the CDR3 is 14 residues. The CDR3 sequence is CASSRVGGSYGYTF. The CDR3 DNA follows: TGTGCCAGCAGCCGGGTTGGGGGCAGCTATGGCTACACCTTC.

This chain links TRBV27 with TRBJ1-5; D is perhaps TRBD1 (5 bases). This CDR3 contains 14 residues. Germline CDR1 MNHEY, CDR2 SMNVEV (reference sequence). V dropped 5 bases and J dropped 7 bases, with 15 bases sitting between them. In nucleotides, the CDR3 is TGTGCCAGCAGTCCTCGACAGATCGGACAGCCCCAGCATTTT. As protein: CASSPRQIGQPQHF.

The V and J genes are TRBV18 and TRBJ2-7, with D maybe TRBD1 (5 bases). Trimming stripped 6 bases from V and 3 bases from J, with 18 bases between. This CDR3 is 15 amino acids long. CDR1 and CDR2 (germline): KGHSH, LQKENI. The CDR3 region has the DNA TGTGCCAGCTCCCCTAGGGGCGGAAAATACTACGAGCAGTACTTC. This encodes CASSPRGGKYYEQYF.

Only one count was recorded for this clone. The V gene is TRBV7-9, the J gene TRBJ1-1, with D unresolved. The CDR3 contains 15 residues. CDR1 SEHNR and CDR2 FQNEAQ come from the germline V gene (reference sequence). V lost 7 bases and J lost 0, with 15 bases in between. The CDR3 spells CASTRGEPLNTEAFF. CDR3 nucleotide sequence: TGTGCCAGCACCCGGGGTGAACCGCTGAACACTGAAGCTTTCTTT.

The V and J genes are TRBV5-4 and TRBJ2-4, with 8 bases lining up with TRBD1. The V gene end was trimmed by 5 bases and the J gene end by 1 base; junction bases not matched to a gene: 2. This CDR3 contains 14 residues. Germline CDR1 SGHNT, CDR2 YYREEE (reference sequence). Here the CDR3 reads CASSRDRAKNIQYF. Written as DNA, the CDR3 is TGTGCCAGCAGTCGGGACAGGGCCAAAAACATTCAGTACTTC.

The genes are TRBV18 and TRBJ1-1, with D unclear. Germline values: CDR1 KGHSH, CDR2 LQKENI. This CDR3 is built from 15 residues. The ends were cut back, 0 bases at V and 1 base at J, with 9 bases in the middle. The CDR3 DNA is TGTGCCAGCTCACCACCGGGCGGGAAGAACACTGAAGCTTTCTTT. Amino acid sequence: CASSPPGGKNTEAFF.

V is TRBV10-3 and J is TRBJ2-2, with D maybe TRBD1 (6 bases). CDR1 is ENHRY, CDR2 SYGVKD, per germline. The CDR3 length is 16 residues. V lost 2 bases and J 2 bases, leaving 12 bases between the germline ends. The CDR3 nucleotides are TGTGCCATCAGTGAGCCCCTGGACAGAAACACCGGGGAGCTGTTTTTT. Encoded protein: CAISEPLDRNTGELFF.